This TCR beta chain was retrieved from a study of glioma-infiltrating T cells. Study-level results: Very few CDR3 sequences were shared between tissue and blood. Non-neoplastic patients had below-expected tissue-blood divergence, while all gliomas exceeded expectation.

The table lists this clonotype with many counts. The target antigen is unknown. CDR3 length: 14 residues. Germline assignment: CDR1 DFQATT and CDR2 SNEGSKA (reference sequence). Trimming cost V 1 base and J 0 bases, with 7 bases left between them. TCR alpha and beta CDR3 regions were amplified from RNA using iRepertoire nested multiplex PCR. Input was 100-400 ng of tissue mRNA or PBMC total RNA. TCRdb re-called the multiplex PCR reads through MiXCR, storing one row per CDR3 protein. The sample lists around 43,000 distinct CDR3 sequences; 20% to 25% were seen once. The sequence was obtained from a human donor with low-grade glioma or glioblastoma, undergoing nonglioma brain surgery, or in good health (not recorded which). This rearrangement joins TRBV20-1 to TRBJ2-1; D tentatively fits TRBD1 or TRBD2 (5 bases each). Sequences were obtained from glioma tissue, nonneoplastic brain tissue, or PBMCs (not recorded which). CDR3 coding DNA: TGCAGTGCTAGAGGGGGGAGCTCCTACAATGAGCAGTTCTTC. This gives the protein CSARGGSSYNEQFF.